These 4 T cell receptor beta chains share one sample of origin, sequenced in a study of shared clonotypes between healthy human individuals. CD8 cells regarded as naive lacked CD45RO, were positively chosen for CCR7, and omitted terminally differentiated effector memory CD45RA+ cells. Sequencing was performed with immunoSEQ multiplex PCR; in TCRdb, only in-frame clones are kept and a portion is missing. The sample has some 2 million clones; less than 95% are singletons. Sequencing used naive CD8+ T cells sorted from blood. All receptors come from a man between 18 and 29 years old in good health.

V and J are TRBV13 and TRBJ2-7, with 7 positions matching TRBD2. The germline V gene has CDR1 PRHDT and CDR2 FYEKMQ (reference sequence). This CDR3 spans 14 amino acids. V lost 6 bases and J lost 0; bases outside the gene matches: 5. In DNA, the CDR3 is TGTGCCAGCAGATCGCGGGGGAGCTCCTACGAGCAGTACTTC. Amino acid sequence: CASRSRGSSYEQYF.

This clone was recorded once. The V gene is TRBV27, the J gene TRBJ1-3, with D unresolved. The V end was cut by 5 bases, the J end by 0 bases, with 11 bases between. The germline V gene has CDR1 MNHEY and CDR2 SMNVEV (reference sequence). CDR3 length: 15 residues. The chain's CDR3 is CASSPTAYSGNTIYF. The CDR3 DNA reads TGTGCCAGCAGTCCAACAGCCTACTCTGGAAACACCATATATTTT.

The J gene is TRBJ2-7, the V gene TRBV7-9, with 7 bases fitting TRBD1. J gave up 3 bases and V 8 bases, and 16 bases lay outside the gene matches. CDR1 SEHNR and CDR2 FQNEAQ come from the germline V gene (reference sequence). The CDR3 runs to 16 residues. DNA of the CDR3: TGTGCCAGCGAGGGGTGGGGGACAGACCATCTCTACGAGCAGTACTTC. It encodes CASEGWGTDHLYEQYF.

The CDR3 bases are TGCGCCAGCAGTCCAACGGACAGGGCCTACGAGCAGTACTTC. This encodes CASSPTDRAYEQYF. The chain has TRBV10-2 and TRBJ2-7; 8 bases align to TRBD1. Germline V gene data show CDR1 as WSHSY and CDR2 as SAAADI. This CDR3 comprises 14 residues. Trimming at V came to 5 bases and at J to 2 bases, leaving 5 bases not matched to a gene.